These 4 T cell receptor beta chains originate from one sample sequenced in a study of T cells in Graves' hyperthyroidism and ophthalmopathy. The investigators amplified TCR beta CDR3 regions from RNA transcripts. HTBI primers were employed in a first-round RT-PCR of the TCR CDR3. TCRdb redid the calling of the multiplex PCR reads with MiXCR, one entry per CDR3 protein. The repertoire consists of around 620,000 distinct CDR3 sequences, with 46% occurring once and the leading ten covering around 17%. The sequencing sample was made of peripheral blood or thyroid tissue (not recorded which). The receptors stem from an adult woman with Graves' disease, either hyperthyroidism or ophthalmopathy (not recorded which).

The CDR3 DNA reads TGTGCCAGCAGTCCCCCGAGGGCCCAGCGGGGGACCTACGAGCAGTACTTC. Translated, it gives CASSPPRAQRGTYEQYF. This chain connects TRBV6-5 to TRBJ2-7, with 8 bases matching TRBD2. The ends lost 5 bases at V and 2 bases at J; junction bases unmatched: 14. Germline assignment: CDR1 MNHEY and CDR2 SVGAGI. This CDR3 has 17 amino acids.

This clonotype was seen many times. The CDR3 here is CASSKKMAQYF. In nucleotides, the CDR3 is TGTGCCAGCAGCAAAAAGATGGCCCAGTACTTC. This rearrangement joins TRBV7-9 to TRBJ2-5; D is uncertain. V lost 5 bases and J 9 bases, leaving 10 bases between the germline ends. Germline CDR1 reads SEHNR; CDR2 reads FQNEAQ (reference sequence). This CDR3 is built from 11 residues.

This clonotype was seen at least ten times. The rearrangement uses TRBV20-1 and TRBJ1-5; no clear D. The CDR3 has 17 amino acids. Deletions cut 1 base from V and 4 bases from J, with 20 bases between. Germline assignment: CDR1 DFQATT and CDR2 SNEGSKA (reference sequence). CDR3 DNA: TGCAGTGCTAGAGTAGGCAGAACCAACTATCTTAATCAGCCCCAGCATTTT. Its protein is CSARVGRTNYLNQPQHF.

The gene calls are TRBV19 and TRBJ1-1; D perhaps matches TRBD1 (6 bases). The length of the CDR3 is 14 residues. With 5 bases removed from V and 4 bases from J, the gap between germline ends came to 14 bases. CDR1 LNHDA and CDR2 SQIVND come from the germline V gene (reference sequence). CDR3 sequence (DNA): TGTGCCAGTAGTGTGACAGGAGGGCTCACTGAAGCTTTCTTT. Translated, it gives CASSVTGGLTEAFF.